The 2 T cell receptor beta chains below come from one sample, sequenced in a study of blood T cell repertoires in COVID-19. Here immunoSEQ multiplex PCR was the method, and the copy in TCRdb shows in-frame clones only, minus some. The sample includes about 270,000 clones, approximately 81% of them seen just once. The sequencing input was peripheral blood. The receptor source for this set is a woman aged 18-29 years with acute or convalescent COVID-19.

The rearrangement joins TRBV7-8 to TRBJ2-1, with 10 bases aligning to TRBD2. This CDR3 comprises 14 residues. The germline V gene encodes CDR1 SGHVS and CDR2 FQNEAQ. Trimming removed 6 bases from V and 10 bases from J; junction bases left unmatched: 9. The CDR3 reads CASSPHWTSGEQFF. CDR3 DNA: TGTGCCAGCAGTCCACATTGGACTAGCGGAGAGCAGTTCTTC.

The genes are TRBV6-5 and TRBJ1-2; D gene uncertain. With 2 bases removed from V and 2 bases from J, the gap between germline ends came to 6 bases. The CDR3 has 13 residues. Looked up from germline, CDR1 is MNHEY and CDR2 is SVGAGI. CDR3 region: CASSYGQNYGYTF. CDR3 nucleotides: TGTGCCAGCAGTTACGGGCAGAACTATGGCTACACCTTC.